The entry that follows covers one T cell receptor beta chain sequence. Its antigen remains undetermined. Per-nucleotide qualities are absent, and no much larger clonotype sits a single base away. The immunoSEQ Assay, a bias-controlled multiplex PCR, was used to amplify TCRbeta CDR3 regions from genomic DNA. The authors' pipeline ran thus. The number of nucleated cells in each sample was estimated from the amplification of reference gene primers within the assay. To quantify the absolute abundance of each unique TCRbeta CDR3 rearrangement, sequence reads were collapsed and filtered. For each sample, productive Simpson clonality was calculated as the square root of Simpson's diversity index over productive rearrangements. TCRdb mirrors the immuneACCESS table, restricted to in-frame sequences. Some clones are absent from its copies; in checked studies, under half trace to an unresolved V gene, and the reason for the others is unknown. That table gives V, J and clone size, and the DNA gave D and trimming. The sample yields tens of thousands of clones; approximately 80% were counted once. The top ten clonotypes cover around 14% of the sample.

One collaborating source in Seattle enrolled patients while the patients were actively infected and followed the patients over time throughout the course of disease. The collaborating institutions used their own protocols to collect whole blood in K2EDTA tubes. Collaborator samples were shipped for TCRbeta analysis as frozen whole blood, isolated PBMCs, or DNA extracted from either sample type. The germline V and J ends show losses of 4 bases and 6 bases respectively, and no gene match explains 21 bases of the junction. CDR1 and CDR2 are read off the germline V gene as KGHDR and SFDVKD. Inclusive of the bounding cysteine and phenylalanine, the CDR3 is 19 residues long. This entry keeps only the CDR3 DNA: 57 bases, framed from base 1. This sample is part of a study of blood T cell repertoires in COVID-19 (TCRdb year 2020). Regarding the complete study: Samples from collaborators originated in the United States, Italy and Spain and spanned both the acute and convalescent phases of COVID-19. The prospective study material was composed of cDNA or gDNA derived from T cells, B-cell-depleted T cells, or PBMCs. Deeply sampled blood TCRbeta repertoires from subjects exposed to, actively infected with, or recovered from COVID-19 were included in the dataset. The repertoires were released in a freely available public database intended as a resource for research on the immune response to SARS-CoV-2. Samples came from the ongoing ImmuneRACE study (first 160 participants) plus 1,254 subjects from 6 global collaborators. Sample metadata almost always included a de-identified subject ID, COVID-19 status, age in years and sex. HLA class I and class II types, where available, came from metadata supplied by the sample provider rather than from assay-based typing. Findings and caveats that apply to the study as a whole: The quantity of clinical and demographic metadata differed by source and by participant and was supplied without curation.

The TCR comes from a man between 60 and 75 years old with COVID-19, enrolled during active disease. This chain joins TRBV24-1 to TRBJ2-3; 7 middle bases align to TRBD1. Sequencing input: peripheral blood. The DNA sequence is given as TGTGCCACCAGTGACTTCGAAACTAGGACAGGAGGACCCGCGGATACGCAGTATTTT. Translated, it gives CATSDFETRTGGPADTQYF.